The 29 T cell receptor beta chains below were found in one sample sequenced in a study of graft-versus-host responses after intestinal transplantation. Their cognate antigens are unknown. Generated by immunoSEQ multiplex PCR, the TCRdb table keeps only in-frame clones and is missing some. This sample has 90,000 to 130,000 clones, with approximately 92% found just once. This sample comprised unstimulated CD8+ T cells sorted from spleen or lymph node cells, obtained before intestinal transplant. All receptors come from a human donor who received an intestinal transplant.

The chain links TRBV7-3 to TRBJ2-5; TRBD2 matches 13 bases. The tail of the sequence fits TRBJ2-7 better, so the J call may be wrong. Germline V gives CDR1 SGHTA, CDR2 FQGTGA. The CDR3 is made up of 16 amino acids. Here the CDR3 reads CASSSPTSGRFYEQYF. CDR3 nucleotides: TGTGCCAGCAGCTCTCCGACTAGCGGGAGGTTTTACGAGCAGTACTTC.

V and J are TRBV15 and TRBJ2-7; TRBD1 might be the D (6 bases). CDR3 length: 13 residues. V was cut by 7 bases and J by 0 bases, with 10 bases left in between. In germline, CDR1 is LNHNV, CDR2 YYDKDF (reference sequence). The CDR3: CATTQGYSYEQYF. In DNA, the CDR3 is TGTGCCACCACACAGGGTTACTCCTACGAGCAGTACTTC.

The chain links TRBV10-2 to TRBJ2-7; 8 bases agree with TRBD2. The CDR3 extends over 14 amino acids. CDR1 WSHSY and CDR2 SAAADI come from the germline V gene. V lost 2 bases, J lost 7 bases, and 7 bases stayed unmatched. The CDR3 loop reads CASSERGLGREQYF. The CDR3 bases are TGCGCCAGCAGTGAGAGGGGACTAGGACGGGAGCAGTACTTC.

Concerning this clone itself: In the same sample, other DNA sequences code for this CDR3. This chain connects TRBV19 to TRBJ2-7, with TRBD1 matching over 7 bases. This CDR3 contains 14 residues. The J segment lost 3 bases and the V segment lost 1 base, leaving 3 bases of the junction unmatched. CDR1 and CDR2 from the germline V gene are LNHDA and SQIVND (reference sequence). The CDR3 sequence is CASSIGQGVYEQYF. The CDR3 DNA is TGTGCCAGTAGTATAGGGCAGGGGGTCTACGAGCAGTACTTC.

The CDR3 reads CASSVGVTPTDTQYF. CDR3 nucleotides: TGTGCCAGCAGCGTAGGGGTGACACCCACAGATACGCAGTATTTT. The rearrangement links TRBV9 to TRBJ2-3; no firm D call. The CDR3 runs to 15 residues. V gave up 0 bases and J gave up 2 bases, with 10 bases separating them. Germline assignment: CDR1 SGDLS and CDR2 YYNGEE.

The rearrangement uses TRBV9 and TRBJ2-7; 12 positions match TRBD2. Germline V lookup: CDR1 SGDLS, CDR2 YYNGEE. The CDR3 runs to 16 residues. With V trimmed by 1 base and J by 1 base, 3 bases remained unmatched. CDR3 nucleotide sequence: TGTGCCAGCAGCGTACTAGCGGGAGGGGGGTCCTACGAGCAGTACTTC. This translates into CASSVLAGGGSYEQYF.

V is TRBV28 and J is TRBJ2-7; D might be TRBD1 (6 bases). V shed 5 bases and J shed 5 bases, with 13 bases lying between them. CDR3 length: 13 amino acids. Germline lookup yields CDR1 MDHEN and CDR2 SYDVKM. CDR3 residues: CASSPGAGDEQYF. DNA for the CDR3: TGTGCCAGCAGTCCCGGAGCAGGGGACGAGCAGTACTTC. The full variable domain, its missing parts supplied by reference TRBV28 and TRBJ2-7, is DVKVTQSSRYLVKRTGEKVFLECVQDMDHENMFWYRQDPGLGLRLIYFSYDVKMKEKGDIPEGYSVSREKKERFSLILESASTNQTSMYLCASSPGAGDEQYFGPGTRLTVT.

The V call is TRBV4-1, the J call TRBJ2-1; 10 nucleotides agree with TRBD2. This CDR3 has 15 residues. Losses at the gene ends were 1 base for V and 6 bases for J; bases not matched to a gene: 3. The germline gives CDR1 MGHRA, CDR2 YSYEKL. The CDR3 sequence is CASSQASGRSNEQFF. In DNA, the CDR3 is TGCGCCAGCAGCCAAGCTAGCGGGAGATCCAATGAGCAGTTCTTC.

The rearrangement joins TRBV15 to TRBJ2-3, with 11 bases aligning to TRBD2. Trimming took 1 base from V and 8 from J; bases not matched to a gene: 2. CDR1 is LNHNV and CDR2 is YYDKDF in the germline V gene (reference sequence). CDR3 length: 14 amino acids. In nucleotides, the CDR3 is TGTGCCACCAGCAGAGCTGGGACTAGCGGTACGCAGTATTTT. Its protein is CATSRAGTSGTQYF.

This sequence joins TRBV27 and TRBJ2-7; D perhaps matches TRBD2 (5 bases). CDR3 length equals 14 residues. Looked up from germline, CDR1 is MNHEY and CDR2 is SMNVEV (reference sequence). Trimming pared 5 bases from V and 3 bases from J, leaving 14 bases between. This CDR3 reads CASSRLTAGYEQYF. The CDR3, as DNA: TGTGCCAGCAGTCGACTAACGGCCGGCTACGAGCAGTACTTC.

V usage is TRBV25-1 and J usage is TRBJ2-7, with TRBD2 matching over 7 bases. Germline-derived CDR1 and CDR2 are MGHDK and SYGVNS. V gave up 3 bases and J gave up 3 bases; unmatched junction bases: 5. CDR3 length: 14 amino acids. The CDR3 DNA reads as TGTGCCAGCAGTGACTGGACTAGAAGCTACGAGCAGTACTTC. Residues: CASSDWTRSYEQYF.

The rearrangement joins TRBV4-1 to TRBJ2-7; a weak D match, TRBD1 (5 bases). Germline assignment: CDR1 MGHRA and CDR2 YSYEKL. CDR3 length: 15 amino acids. The V end lost 0 bases, the J end lost 3 bases, and 12 bases lay between the germline ends. CDR3 protein: CASSQDFKDIYEQYF. The CDR3 DNA reads as TGCGCCAGCAGCCAAGACTTCAAGGACATCTACGAGCAGTACTTC.

J is TRBJ1-2 and V is TRBV11-2; 12 bases line up with TRBD1. CDR1 is SGHAT, CDR2 FQNNGV, per germline. The CDR3 is made up of 15 amino acids. V dropped 3 bases and J dropped 3; count of bases not matched to a gene: 2. The CDR3 sequence: CASSLGTGGHYGYTF. In nucleotides, the CDR3 is TGTGCCAGCAGCTTGGGGACAGGGGGCCACTATGGCTACACCTTC.

V is TRBV6-1 and J is TRBJ2-4; 8 bases map to TRBD2. The CDR3 extends over 14 amino acids. Germline assignment: CDR1 MNHNS and CDR2 SASEGT. With 4 bases clipped from V and 9 bases from J, the junction kept 8 bases outside the gene matches. The CDR3 nucleotides read TGTGCCAGCAGTGGGGGACTAGTCCTTGGCATTCAGTACTTC. It is translated as CASSGGLVLGIQYF.

The rearrangement uses TRBV19 and TRBJ1-1; 9 bases map to TRBD1. CDR1 and CDR2 (germline): LNHDA, SQIVND (reference sequence). The CDR3 runs to 14 residues. V lost 3 bases, J lost 1 base, and 0 bases stayed unmatched. CDR3 sequence: CASSMTGGNTEAFF. CDR3 sequence (DNA): TGTGCCAGTAGTATGACAGGGGGGAACACTGAAGCTTTCTTT.

V usage is TRBV6-1 and J usage is TRBJ2-1; 7 bases map to TRBD1. The CDR3 consists of 15 residues. V was pared by 6 bases and J by 3 bases, with 8 bases of the junction left unmatched. The V gene's germline CDR1 is MNHNS and CDR2 SASEGT. The CDR3 nucleotides read TGTGCCAGCAGACCTGAGACAGGGCTCTACAATGAGCAGTTCTTC. Amino acid sequence: CASRPETGLYNEQFF.

This clone was detected a few times. This chain uses TRBV4-1 with TRBJ1-1, with 12 bases aligning to TRBD1. The junction had 4 bases not matched to a gene; V was cut back by 7 bases and J by 7 bases. CDR1 and CDR2 (germline): MGHRA, YSYEKL. The CDR3 totals 13 residues. CDR3 sequence reads: CASIGTGGGEAFF. CDR3 DNA: TGCGCCAGCATCGGGACAGGGGGCGGTGAAGCTTTCTTT.

This chain connects TRBV10-1 to TRBJ2-3; 7 bases map to TRBD2. The trim removed 3 bases at V and 3 bases at J, leaving 6 bases unmatched. The CDR3 consists of 15 residues. CDR1 is WNHNN and CDR2 is SYGVQD in the germline V gene (reference sequence). The CDR3 sequence is CASSDGEGRTDTQYF. The CDR3 bases are TGCGCCAGCAGTGACGGGGAGGGTCGAACAGATACGCAGTATTTT.

This clone has only one observation. This rearrangement joins TRBV9 to TRBJ2-2; TRBD2 agrees at 10 bases. Per the germline V gene, CDR1 is SGDLS and CDR2 is YYNGEE. V lost 0 bases to trimming and J lost 1 base; unmatched junction nucleotides: 3. The CDR3 extends over 17 amino acids. The CDR3 bases are TGTGCCAGCAGCGTAGGACGGACTAGCGGGAACACCGGGGAGCTGTTTTTT. Residues: CASSVGRTSGNTGELFF.

This clone was seen only once. This chain links TRBV7-9 with TRBJ2-7; a weak D match, TRBD1 (6 bases). CDR3 length: 13 amino acids. V lost 5 bases and J lost 2, with 10 bases in between. CDR1 is SEHNR and CDR2 is FQNEAQ in the germline V gene (reference sequence). The CDR3 loop reads CASSRGGTYEQYF. CDR3 nucleotides: TGTGCCAGCAGCCGAGGGGGAACCTACGAGCAGTACTTC.

As concerns this clone: This CDR3 is also generated by other DNA sequences in the sample. The chain combines TRBV7-3 with TRBJ2-4, with a weak D call TRBD2 (6 bases). The CDR3 contains 12 residues. Germline V gene sequence: CDR1 SGHTA, CDR2 FQGTGA. V was clipped by 2 bases and J by 7 bases, with 6 bases between them. CDR3 protein: CASSLGGNIQYF. CDR3 sequence (DNA): TGTGCCAGCAGCTTAGGGGGGAACATTCAGTACTTC.

This chain joins TRBV7-9 and TRBJ2-7; 8 nucleotides match TRBD1. The CDR3 totals 14 residues. With 5 bases clipped from V and 2 bases from J, the junction kept 5 bases outside the gene matches. Germline V gives CDR1 SEHNR, CDR2 FQNEAQ (reference sequence). The chain's CDR3 is CASSPTDRAYEQYF. As DNA, the CDR3 is TGTGCCAGCAGCCCGACGGACAGGGCCTACGAGCAGTACTTC.

The chain combines TRBV28 with TRBJ2-7; D call uncertain. This CDR3 contains 15 residues. Looked up from germline, CDR1 is MDHEN and CDR2 is SYDVKM. Trimming left V 3 bases short and J 3 bases short, with 15 bases between. CDR3 nucleotides: TGTGCCAGCAGTTTTGGCCCTCCCATAAACTACGAGCAGTACTTC. Its protein is CASSFGPPINYEQYF.

This clone was seen just once. V gene TRBV19 combines with J gene TRBJ1-2; 12 bases map to TRBD1. CDR3 length: 15 amino acids. The V gene's germline CDR1 is LNHDA and CDR2 SQIVND (reference sequence). J gave up 3 bases and V 3 bases, and 2 bases lay outside the gene matches. The CDR3: CASSMGTGGHYGYTF. The CDR3, as DNA: TGTGCCAGTAGTATGGGGACAGGGGGCCACTATGGCTACACCTTC.

The chain carries TRBV7-9 and TRBJ1-5; D is perhaps TRBD1 (5 bases). The CDR3 length is 13 residues. Trimming took 5 bases from V and 3 from J, leaving 8 bases between them. Looked up from germline, CDR1 is SEHNR and CDR2 is FQNEAQ (reference sequence). Here the CDR3 reads CASSRQYNQPQHF. The CDR3 DNA is TGTGCCAGCAGCCGACAGTACAATCAGCCCCAGCATTTT.

This clone was observed once. This sequence joins TRBV28 and TRBJ2-6; D not resolved. Germline assignment: CDR1 MDHEN and CDR2 SYDVKM. The CDR3 contains 16 residues. Trimming took off 6 bases at V and 0 bases at J, with 12 bases between the two ends. CDR3 sequence (DNA): TGTGCCAGCAGCCCCCTCGATAACTCTGGGGCCAACGTCCTGACTTTC. Translating it yields CASSPLDNSGANVLTF.

The V gene is TRBV19, the J gene TRBJ2-3; TRBD2 matches at 12 bases. V was clipped by 4 bases and J by 5 bases; unmatched bases: 4. CDR3 length equals 15 residues. Germline CDR1 LNHDA, CDR2 SQIVND (reference sequence). The CDR3 sequence: CASSTTSGSGDTQYF. The DNA for the CDR3 is TGTGCCAGTAGTACGACTAGCGGGAGCGGAGATACGCAGTATTTT.

This chain connects TRBV27 to TRBJ1-1, with no clear D. The V and J ends lost 8 bases and 0 bases respectively, with 10 bases between them. CDR3 length: 13 residues. Germline CDR1 is MNHEY and CDR2 is SMNVEV (reference sequence). The DNA of the CDR3 is TGTGCCAGCCGCTTCGGGATGAACACTGAAGCTTTCTTT. It yields the protein CASRFGMNTEAFF.

The J gene is TRBJ1-2, the V gene TRBV9, with unresolved D. The CDR3 runs 13 residues. The V gene lost 1 base and the J gene lost 3 bases, with 7 bases spanning the gap. The V gene's germline CDR1 is SGDLS and CDR2 YYNGEE. This CDR3 reads CASSVSEHYGYTF. CDR3 DNA: TGTGCCAGCAGCGTATCGGAACACTATGGCTACACCTTC.